These 22 T cell receptor beta chains share one sample of origin, sequenced in a study of T-cell memory formation after mild COVID-19. MiXCR, applied by TCRdb to the 5' RACE reads, yields one record per CDR3 protein. Of approximately 240,000 distinct CDR3 sequences detected, roughly 17% appear once; the ten largest clones hold 3.5%. Sequences were obtained from PBMCs or a T cell subset sorted from them (not recorded which). The receptors stem from a man aged 18 to 29 who had mild COVID-19 (a few samples of this study predate the infection). Cell type and time point are not known.

This clonotype was counted between two and nine times. The rearrangement links TRBV5-1 to TRBJ2-1, with TRBD1 matching over 12 bases. Germline CDR1 reads SGHRS; CDR2 reads YFSETQ. This CDR3 is built from 14 residues. V lost 4 bases to trimming and J lost 9 bases; unmatched junction nucleotides: 5. This CDR3 reads CASSPGTGGSEQFF. CDR3 nucleotides: TGCGCCAGCAGCCCCGGGACAGGGGGCAGTGAGCAGTTCTTC.

This clonotype was detected ten times or more. V is TRBV5-6 and J is TRBJ2-3; D might be TRBD1 (6 bases). The CDR3 is 13 amino acids. Trimming pared 4 bases from V and 5 bases from J, leaving 11 bases between. Germline-derived CDR1 and CDR2 are SGHDT and YYEEEE. DNA of the CDR3: TGTGCCAGCAGCGACACAGGGAGAGATACGCAGTATTTT. It codes for CASSDTGRDTQYF.

The CDR3 bases are TGTGCCAGCAGCTCCTATGGCTACACCTTC. It encodes CASSSYGYTF. This chain joins TRBV5-6 and TRBJ1-2; no firm D call. V was pared by 3 bases and J by 4 bases, with 1 base between. Germline V lookup: CDR1 SGHDT, CDR2 YYEEEE. This CDR3 is 10 amino acids long.

This clonotype was found a few times. V usage is TRBV12-3 or TRBV12-4 and J usage is TRBJ1-4, with D possibly being TRBD1 (5 bases). Trimming stripped 2 bases from V and 6 bases from J, with 13 bases between. This CDR3 spans 15 amino acids. CDR3 region: CASSLRQGNDEKLFF. CDR3 bases: TGTGCCAGCAGTTTAAGGCAGGGTAACGATGAAAAACTGTTTTTT.

The sample holds a few counts of this clonotype. The rearrangement uses TRBV10-3 and TRBJ2-7; D unclear. With 4 bases removed from V and 1 base from J, the gap between germline ends came to 8 bases. The CDR3 consists of 13 residues. Germline V gives CDR1 ENHRY, CDR2 SYGVKD. The CDR3 DNA sequence: TGTGCCATCAGTGGGCAGGAGTCCTACGAGCAGTACTTC. Protein: CAISGQESYEQYF.

V gene TRBV20-1 combines with J gene TRBJ1-6, with D tentatively TRBD1 (5 bases). V dropped 6 bases and J dropped 7 bases, with 13 bases sitting between them. The CDR3 spans 13 residues. Germline CDR1 reads DFQATT; CDR2 reads SNEGSKA (reference sequence). The CDR3 coding sequence is TGCAGTGCCCCTCCGGGACTGAATTCACCCCTCCACTTT. It translates to CSAPPGLNSPLHF.

This clonotype was counted only a few times. V is TRBV4-3 and J is TRBJ1-1; 8 bases match TRBD1. Germline V gene data show CDR1 as LGHNA and CDR2 as YSLEER. V lost 3 bases, J lost 1 base, and 4 bases stayed unmatched. The CDR3 runs to 15 residues. The CDR3 DNA follows: TGCGCCAGCAGCCACCTCGGACAGGGGAACACTGAAGCTTTCTTT. It specifies CASSHLGQGNTEAFF.

The rearrangement links TRBV7-2 to TRBJ2-1, with TRBD2 identical over 7 bases. The V gene end was trimmed by 6 bases and the J gene end by 8 bases; junction bases not matched to a gene: 7. The CDR3 sequence is 13 residues long. Germline V gene lookup returns CDR1 SGHTA and CDR2 FQGNSA. CDR3 in DNA: TGTGCCAGCAGATTTGGACTAGTCGATGAGCAGTTCTTC. Translation gives CASRFGLVDEQFF.

This clonotype was seen repeatedly, ten times or more. This rearrangement joins TRBV5-6 to TRBJ2-3; 9 nucleotides line up with TRBD1. The junction had 4 bases not matched to a gene; V was cut back by 0 bases and J by 2 bases. Germline CDR1 and CDR2: SGHDT and YYEEEE. The CDR3 spans 16 residues. Here the CDR3 reads CASSLAGQGYTDTQYF. The CDR3 DNA follows: TGTGCCAGCAGCTTGGCGGGACAGGGCTACACAGATACGCAGTATTTT.

The chain links TRBV28 to TRBJ1-6; D not resolved. The germline CDR1 and CDR2 sequences are MDHEN and SYDVKM. This CDR3 spans 14 amino acids. Trimming pared 8 bases from V and 7 bases from J, leaving 15 bases between. The CDR3 sequence: CASLPGIANSPLHF. The CDR3 DNA reads TGTGCCAGCCTTCCCGGTATAGCCAATTCACCCCTCCACTTT.

The V gene is TRBV5-6, the J gene TRBJ1-2; D uncertain. CDR1 is SGHDT, CDR2 YYEEEE, per germline. This CDR3 comprises 13 residues. The ends were cut back, 0 bases at V and 6 bases at J, with 9 bases in the middle. DNA of the CDR3: TGTGCCAGCAGCTTGGCTGGGTTTGATGGCTACACCTTC. Protein sequence: CASSLAGFDGYTF.

This clonotype was counted a few times. V and J are TRBV5-1 and TRBJ1-1, with D possibly being TRBD1 (5 bases). Trimming shortened V by 8 bases and J by 1 base, and 9 bases separated the two germline ends. This CDR3 has 12 amino acids. Germline V gene sequence: CDR1 SGHRS, CDR2 YFSETQ. The CDR3 DNA reads TGCGCCAGGAGGGACCGGAACACTGAAGCTTTCTTT. Protein product: CARRDRNTEAFF.

This clonotype was detected a few times. The rearrangement uses TRBV18 and TRBJ1-3; D may be TRBD1 (5 bases). The V end lost 3 bases, the J end lost 4 bases, and 10 bases lay between the germline ends. The CDR3 runs to 14 residues. Germline lookup yields CDR1 KGHSH and CDR2 LQKENI. The CDR3: CASSPGTQGNTIYF. The CDR3 DNA reads TGTGCCAGCTCACCCGGGACGCAAGGAAACACCATATATTTT. Based on the CDR3 plus reference TRBV18 and TRBJ1-3, the full variable domain is NAGVMQNPRHLVRRRGQEARLRCSPMKGHSHVYWYRQLPEEGLKFMVYLQKENIIDESGMPKERFSAEFPKEGPSILRIQQVVRGDSAAYFCASSPGTQGNTIYFGEGSWLTVV.

This clonotype has a handful of counts. The CDR3 loop is CASRELAGALSEQYF. The CDR3 region has the DNA TGTGCCTCCAGGGAACTAGCGGGGGCCCTCAGCGAGCAGTACTTC. The rearrangement links TRBV5-6 to TRBJ2-7, with 11 bases lining up with TRBD2. V lost 10 bases, J lost 6 bases, and 15 bases stayed unmatched. CDR1 SGHDT and CDR2 YYEEEE come from the germline V gene. The CDR3 totals 15 residues.

This sequence joins TRBV25-1 and TRBJ1-1; D is possibly TRBD1 (6 bases). The CDR3 loop spans 14 amino acids. In germline, CDR1 is MGHDK, CDR2 SYGVNS. With 6 bases removed from V and 7 bases from J, the gap between germline ends came to 18 bases. The CDR3 loop reads CASSPAGARGEAFF. The CDR3 coding sequence is TGTGCCAGCAGCCCAGCAGGGGCGCGAGGTGAAGCTTTCTTT.

This clonotype was seen a few times. The genes are TRBV10-3 and TRBJ2-1; TRBD2 matches at 10 bases. V gave up 6 bases and J gave up 4 bases; unmatched junction bases: 6. Germline-derived CDR1 and CDR2 are ENHRY and SYGVKD. The CDR3 loop spans 15 amino acids. CDR3 sequence (DNA): TGTGCCATCAGCGGACTAGCGGCTTCATACAATGAGCAGTTCTTC. Translated: CAISGLAASYNEQFF.

The J gene is TRBJ1-1, the V gene TRBV7-8; D remains ambiguous. Germline V lookup: CDR1 SGHVS, CDR2 FQNEAQ. V gave up 1 base and J gave up 6 bases, with 12 bases separating them. This CDR3 has 14 residues. CDR3 protein: CASSLETAPAEAFF. The CDR3 coding sequence is TGTGCCAGCAGCTTAGAGACCGCTCCTGCTGAAGCTTTCTTT.

The chain couples TRBV11-3 to TRBJ2-3; a possible D gene is TRBD1 (7 bases). Germline V lookup: CDR1 SGHNT, CDR2 YENEEA. This CDR3 region has 16 residues. Deletions cut 5 bases from V and 2 bases from J, with 17 bases between. The CDR3 nucleotides read TGTGCCAGCAGCCAGAGGGCAGGGGGGATCACAGATACGCAGTATTTT. It yields the protein CASSQRAGGITDTQYF.

The V and J genes are TRBV28 and TRBJ2-4; D is unresolved. V was clipped by 2 bases and J by 1 base, with 15 bases between them. This CDR3 has 17 residues. Looked up from germline, CDR1 is MDHEN and CDR2 is SYDVKM. The CDR3 protein is CASSLIGGVWAKNIQYF. The CDR3 nucleotides are TGTGCCAGCAGTTTAATCGGCGGCGTTTGGGCCAAAAACATTCAGTACTTC.

This clonotype was counted only a few times. V usage is TRBV18 and J usage is TRBJ1-1, with a weak D call TRBD1 (6 bases). The CDR3 is made up of 15 amino acids. Germline CDR1 reads KGHSH; CDR2 reads LQKENI. Trimming removed 2 bases from V and 1 base from J, with 11 bases in between. For the CDR3, the DNA is TGTGCCAGCTCACCATACCAACAGGGGAACACTGAAGCTTTCTTT. Protein: CASSPYQQGNTEAFF.

This CDR3 is CASSQTQETQYF. The CDR3 DNA follows: TGTGCCAGCAGCCAAACCCAGGAGACCCAGTACTTC. This chain joins TRBV7-8 and TRBJ2-5; no firm D call. This CDR3 contains 12 residues. V was trimmed by 5 bases and J by 5 bases, leaving 9 bases between them. Germline CDR1 and CDR2: SGHVS and FQNEAQ.

The rearrangement links TRBV5-1 to TRBJ2-5, with TRBD1 identical over 7 bases. Losses at the gene ends were 4 bases for V and 5 bases for J; bases not matched to a gene: 11. This CDR3 has 15 residues. From germline, CDR1 is SGHRS and CDR2 YFSETQ. CDR3 region: CASSAGTQGVETQYF. DNA of the CDR3: TGCGCCAGCAGCGCCGGTACCCAGGGGGTGGAGACCCAGTACTTC. Supplemented by reference TRBV5-1 and TRBJ2-5, the full variable domain reads KAGVTQTPRYLIKTRGQQVTLSCSPISGHRSVSWYQQTPGQGLQFLFEYFSETQRNKGNFPGRFSGRQFSNSRSEMNVSTLELGDSALYLCASSAGTQGVETQYFGPGTRLLVL.